This T cell receptor beta chain was profiled in a study of T cells in Graves' hyperthyroidism and ophthalmopathy. Amplification of TCR beta CDR3 regions was performed using RNA transcripts as template. The TCR CDR3 was amplified in a first-round RT-PCR using the HTBI primer set. TCRdb re-derived calls from the multiplex PCR reads in MiXCR, one entry per CDR3 protein. The sample yields about 560,000 distinct CDR3 sequences, 14% seen once. The CDR3 length is 16 residues. Germline loops: CDR1 MDHEN, CDR2 SYDVKM. V was pared by 6 bases and J by 4 bases, with 10 bases of the junction left unmatched. Diagnoses used clinical symptoms, serum thyroxine and TRAb, thyroid ultrasound and orbital computed tomography.

This TCR derives from a woman in her thirties or forties with Graves' hyperthyroidism. Sequencing was done on a sample of blood. The chain carries TRBV28 and TRBJ1-5; 9 nucleotides agree with TRBD1. The CDR3 bases are TGTGCCAGCAGCTCGACAGGGGGAATTATTAATCAGCCCCAGCATTTT. Translating it yields CASSSTGGIINQPQHF.